A selection of T cell receptor beta chains follows, all from one sample in a study of spatial heterogeneity in lung cancer. One entry per CDR3 protein, called by TCRdb with MiXCR from the 5' RACE reads. This table has thousands of distinct CDR3 sequences, approximately 7.5% appearing once. The specimen comprised lung tumor tissue, sampled at surgery. The receptors derive from a female donor with early-stage non-small cell lung cancer. CDR3s include the opening cysteine and the closing phenylalanine or tryptophan. Each record gives: CDR3 length, J gene, D gene, clone size, V gene, CDR3 DNA, CDR3 protein. A D gene is named only where the DNA matches it firmly. Rows may omit the clone size; those that give it use once, few, many or a size class.

16 | TRBJ2-1 | - | many | TRBV27 | TGTGCCACGTCCCCGAGGGGGATCCCCTCCTACAATGAGCAGTTCTTC | CATSPRGIPSYNEQFF
15 | TRBJ2-5 | - | medium-sized | TRBV10-3 | TGTGCCATCAGTGAGTCGGGGGCCATCGGAGAGACCCAGTACTTC | CAISESGAIGETQYF
14 | TRBJ2-1 | TRBD2 | many | TRBV5-4 | TGTGCCAGCAGCTTCAGCGGGAGCGGGCATGAGCAGTTCTTC | CASSFSGSGHEQFF
15 | TRBJ2-6 | - | many | TRBV12-3/TRBV12-4 | TGTGCCAGCAGTCTACGCGGGGCTGGGGCCAACGTCCTGACTTTC | CASSLRGAGANVLTF
13 | TRBJ1-4 | - | many | TRBV10-2 | TGCGCCAGCAGTCGGGCGCGTAATGAAAAACTGTTTTTT | CASSRARNEKLFF
11 | TRBJ2-1 | - | many | TRBV28 | TGTGCCAGCAGTGAGCGTTATGAGCAGTTCTTC | CASSERYEQFF
15 | TRBJ1-4 | - | few | TRBV7-2 | TGTGCCAGCAGCTTAGCGGGGGGAACTAATGAAAAACTGTTTTTT | CASSLAGGTNEKLFF
18 | TRBJ2-3 | - | few | TRBV5-3 | TGTGCCAGAAGCTTGCGGGGCCCGGGTCGATCCTCCACAGATACGCAGTATTTT | CARSLRGPGRSSTDTQYF
13 | TRBJ2-7 | - | large | TRBV27 | TGTGCCAGCAGTCACTTCCGGGGCTACGAGCAGTACTTC | CASSHFRGYEQYF
16 | TRBJ2-1 | TRBD2 | medium-sized | TRBV6-1 | TGTGCCAGCGGGAAGGGACTAGCGGGAGGGGACAATGAGCAGTTCTTC | CASGKGLAGGDNEQFF
16 | TRBJ2-3 | TRBD2 | few | TRBV5-1 | TGCGCCAGCAGCTCCGTGAGCGGGGCATACACAGATACGCAGTATTTT | CASSSVSGAYTDTQYF
15 | TRBJ1-5 | - | many | TRBV20-1 | TGCAGTGCTAGACGTCCAGGGCGGGTGAGTCAGCCCCAGCATTTT | CSARRPGRVSQPQHF
16 | TRBJ2-1 | TRBD2 | many | TRBV3-1 | TGTGCCAGCAGCCAAGTACGGCGGGGGGGCCAGAATGAGCAGTTCTTC | CASSQVRRGGQNEQFF
14 | TRBJ2-5 | - | many | TRBV9 | TGTGCCAGCAGCCTGTCTGGGGTTGAAGAGACCCAGTACTTC | CASSLSGVEETQYF
15 | TRBJ2-1 | TRBD2 | many | TRBV5-1 | TGCGCCAGCAGCATGGAGGGACTAGGAAACAATGAGCAGTTCTTC | CASSMEGLGNNEQFF
15 | TRBJ1-2 | TRBD1 | few | TRBV9 | TGTGCCAGCAGCGGTCACACAGGGGGCTCATTTGGCTACACCTTC | CASSGHTGGSFGYTF
12 | TRBJ2-5 | TRBD2 | many | TRBV10-3 | TGTGCCATCGGGGGGGAACAAGAGACCCAGTACTTC | CAIGGEQETQYF
14 | TRBJ2-5 | - | - | TRBV5-1 | TGCGCCAGCAGCCCGAGGACGACGGGGGAGACCCAGTACTTC | CASSPRTTGETQYF
14 | TRBJ2-3 | TRBD2 | many | TRBV20-1 | TGCAGTGCTAAGACTAGCGGAGGCACAGATACGCAGTATTTT | CSAKTSGGTDTQYF
16 | TRBJ2-2 | - | medium-sized | TRBV23-1 | TGCGCCAGCAGTTTTTCCTCGGACAGGAACACCGGGGAGCTGTTTTTT | CASSFSSDRNTGELFF
15 | TRBJ2-7 | TRBD2 | medium-sized | TRBV4-3 | TGCGCCAGCAGCCAAGAAGCGGGAGGTCACTACGAGCAGTACTTC | CASSQEAGGHYEQYF
13 | TRBJ2-2 | TRBD2 | many | TRBV4-2 | TGTGCCAGCAACGGCGGGGGGGCCGGGGAGCTGTTTTTT | CASNGGGAGELFF
16 | TRBJ2-5 | TRBD2 | medium-sized | TRBV5-6 | TGTGCCAGCAGCCCAATACTAGCGGGGGTACAAGAGACCCAGTACTTC | CASSPILAGVQETQYF
16 | TRBJ2-5 | TRBD2 | many | TRBV4-1 | TGCGCCAGCAGCCGGACTAGCGGGGGGGCGGAAGAGACCCAGTACTTC | CASSRTSGGAEETQYF